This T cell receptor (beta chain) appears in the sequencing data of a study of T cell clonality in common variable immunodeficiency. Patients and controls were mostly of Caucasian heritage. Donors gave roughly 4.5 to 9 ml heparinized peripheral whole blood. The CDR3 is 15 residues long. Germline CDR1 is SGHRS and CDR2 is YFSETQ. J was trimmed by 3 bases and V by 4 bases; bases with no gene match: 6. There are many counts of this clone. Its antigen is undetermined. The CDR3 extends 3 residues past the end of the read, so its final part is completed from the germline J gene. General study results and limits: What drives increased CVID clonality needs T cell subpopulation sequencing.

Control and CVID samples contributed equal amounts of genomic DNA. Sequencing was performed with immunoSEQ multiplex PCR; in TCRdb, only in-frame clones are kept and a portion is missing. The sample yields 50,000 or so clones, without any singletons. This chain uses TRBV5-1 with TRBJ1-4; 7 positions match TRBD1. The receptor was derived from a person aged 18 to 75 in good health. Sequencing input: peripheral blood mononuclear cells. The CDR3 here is CASSRAGGANEKLFF. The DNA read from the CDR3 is TGCGCCAGCAGCAGGGCAGGGGGAGCTAATGAAAAA.